This passage covers 32 T cell receptor beta chains from one sample sequenced in a study of cytomegalovirus exposure and HLA in healthy donors. The PCR contained 60 Vbeta and 13 Jbeta primers. Clones were read by immunoSEQ multiplex PCR, and TCRdb kept only the in-frame ones, dropping some. The sample includes some 120,000 clones, about 80% of them seen just once. Sequenced input: PBMCs. Receptor source: a man aged 25 to 40 in good health and CMV-seropositive.

V is TRBV9 and J is TRBJ1-2; 10 positions agree with TRBD1. V lost 3 bases, J lost 5 bases, and 4 bases stayed unmatched. Germline CDR1 is SGDLS and CDR2 is YYNGEE. The CDR3 has 14 amino acids. CDR3 region: CASSGGQGPYGYTF. The CDR3 DNA sequence: TGTGCCAGCAGCGGGGGACAGGGGCCTTATGGCTACACCTTC.

The chain carries TRBV27 and TRBJ1-1; 7 bases are shared with TRBD1. There are 15 residues in the CDR3. Germline V CDR1 and CDR2: MNHEY, SMNVEV (reference sequence). J gave up 1 base and V 5 bases, and 7 bases lay outside the gene matches. In DNA form, the CDR3 reads TGTGCCAGCAGTCCATATACAGGGGCGAACACTGAAGCTTTCTTT. The encoded protein is CASSPYTGANTEAFF.

The J gene is TRBJ1-4, the V gene TRBV6-1; 7 bases match TRBD1. This CDR3 is built from 13 residues. Germline V gene sequence: CDR1 MNHNS, CDR2 SASEGT. V lost 4 bases and J lost 15; bases outside the gene matches: 11. The CDR3 sequence is CASSGQGPAYVFF. Here the CDR3 DNA reads TGTGCCAGCAGTGGACAGGGACCCGCCTATGTGTTTTTT.

The chain combines TRBV11-2 with TRBJ2-3; no definite D call. The ends were cut back, 3 bases at V and 4 bases at J, with 11 bases in the middle. There are 14 residues in the CDR3. Germline CDR1 is SGHAT and CDR2 is FQNNGV. DNA of the CDR3: TGTGCCAGCAGCTTCGCGTTAACCTCAGATACGCAGTATTTT. Protein: CASSFALTSDTQYF. Complete variable domain (other parts from reference TRBV11-2 and TRBJ2-3): EAGVAQSPRYKIIEKRQSVAFWCNPISGHATLYWYQQILGQGPKLLIQFQNNGVVDDSQLPKDRFSAERLKGVDSTLKIQPAKLEDSAVYLCASSFALTSDTQYFGPGTRLTVL.

V and J are TRBV30 and TRBJ2-3; a weak D match, TRBD1 (5 bases). This CDR3 has 13 amino acids. The V gene's germline CDR1 is GTSNPN and CDR2 SVGIG (reference sequence). Trimming removed 0 bases at V and 3 bases at J, with 7 bases between. The CDR3 sequence: CAWSVRTTDTQYF. DNA of the CDR3: TGTGCCTGGAGTGTTAGGACAACAGATACGCAGTATTTT.

The chain links TRBV27 to TRBJ2-1; 10 positions match TRBD2. Germline values: CDR1 MNHEY, CDR2 SMNVEV (reference sequence). Germline trimming cut 6 bases from V and 7 bases from J; bases unmatched to any gene: 9. The CDR3 loop spans 15 amino acids. This chain's CDR3 is CASRLGLAVINEQFF. In nucleotides, the CDR3 is TGTGCCAGCAGGTTAGGACTAGCGGTTATAAATGAGCAGTTCTTC.

The gene calls are TRBV7-2 and TRBJ1-1; unclear D gene. CDR1 is SGHTA, CDR2 FQGNSA, per germline. The germline V and J ends were trimmed by 4 bases and 4 bases, with 10 bases remaining between them. The CDR3 length is 13 residues. The CDR3 sequence: CASSSQSGTEAFF. The DNA of the CDR3 is TGTGCCAGCAGCTCTCAGTCGGGCACTGAAGCTTTCTTT.

CDR3 coding DNA: TGCGCCAGCAGCTTGGGGGGACAGGAAAGATACAATGAGCAGTTCTTC. Protein product: CASSLGGQERYNEQFF. The J gene is TRBJ2-1, the V gene TRBV5-1; 8 positions match TRBD1. The CDR3 is made up of 16 amino acids. Germline V gene sequence: CDR1 SGHRS, CDR2 YFSETQ. V lost 0 bases, J lost 4 bases, and 6 bases stayed unmatched.

This clone was observed a few times. The chain carries TRBV4-2 and TRBJ2-7; 9 bases align to TRBD1. Germline V gene data show CDR1 as LGHNA and CDR2 as YNFKEQ. The CDR3 spans 16 residues. After removal of 0 bases from V and 3 bases from J, the junction contained 6 bases not matched to a gene. The CDR3 DNA sequence: TGTGCCAGCAGCCAAGACCCGGGACAGGGTTTCTACGAGCAGTACTTC. Amino acids: CASSQDPGQGFYEQYF.

The CDR3 reads CASSNDLTGLDEKLFF. Written as DNA, the CDR3 is TGCGCCAGCAGCAATGACCTTACAGGGTTGGATGAAAAACTGTTTTTT. The rearrangement links TRBV5-1 to TRBJ1-4; D may be TRBD1 (6 bases). The CDR3 has 16 amino acids. Per germline, CDR1 SGHRS and CDR2 YFSETQ. The V end lost 4 bases, the J end lost 6 bases, and 19 bases lay between the germline ends.

The chain couples TRBV27 to TRBJ2-1, with no clear D. This CDR3 is built from 12 residues. Germline assignment: CDR1 MNHEY and CDR2 SMNVEV (reference sequence). Trimming took off 0 bases at V and 12 bases at J, with 9 bases between the two ends. CDR3 sequence: CASSLSTGTQFF. The CDR3 region has the DNA TGTGCCAGCAGTTTATCCACCGGTACGCAGTTCTTC.

V is TRBV4-3 and J is TRBJ2-3; no firm D call. CDR1 and CDR2 (germline): LGHNA, YSLEER. V was trimmed by 1 base and J by 4 bases, leaving 12 bases between them. This CDR3 region has 15 residues. The CDR3 bases are TGCGCCAGCAGCCAAGGAGGTGGAGACCCAGATACGCAGTATTTT. It encodes CASSQGGGDPDTQYF.

The J gene is TRBJ2-2, the V gene TRBV4-1, with 9 bases aligning to TRBD2. Germline V gives CDR1 MGHRA, CDR2 YSYEKL. Trimming cost V 3 bases and J 6 bases; bases outside gene matches: 14. This CDR3 is 18 amino acids long. This CDR3 reads CASSQHFLGLAWAGELFF. For the CDR3, the DNA is TGCGCCAGCAGCCAGCACTTTTTGGGACTAGCATGGGCCGGGGAGCTGTTTTTT.

The rearrangement links TRBV30 to TRBJ2-7; D unresolved. The CDR3 is 12 residues long. Deletions cut 5 bases from V and 2 bases from J, with 10 bases between. Germline V gene data show CDR1 as GTSNPN and CDR2 as SVGIG (reference sequence). The CDR3 is CAWSGVPYEQYF. In nucleotides, the CDR3 is TGTGCCTGGTCCGGAGTTCCCTACGAGCAGTACTTC.

CDR3 in DNA: TGTGCCAGCAGCTACAGGACTAGCCGGAGCTCCTACAATGAGCAGTTCTTC. Its translation is CASSYRTSRSSYNEQFF. This chain uses TRBV7-3 with TRBJ2-1; 8 positions agree with TRBD2. The CDR3 totals 17 residues. Looked up from germline, CDR1 is SGHTA and CDR2 is FQGTGA. The V gene end was trimmed by 4 bases and the J gene end by 0 bases; junction bases not matched to a gene: 8.

CDR3 region: CASSYSRASGNTIYF. The CDR3 region has the DNA TGTGCCAGCAGTTACTCGAGGGCTTCTGGAAACACCATATATTTT. The V gene is TRBV6-6, the J gene TRBJ1-3; D gene unclear. CDR1 is MNHNY and CDR2 is SVGAGI in the germline V gene (reference sequence). The CDR3 length is 15 residues. Trimming took 0 bases from V and 1 from J, leaving 7 bases between them.

This chain joins TRBV10-1 and TRBJ2-3; D uncertain. The germline V and J ends were trimmed by 7 bases and 8 bases, with 4 bases remaining between them. Germline V gives CDR1 WNHNN, CDR2 SYGVQD (reference sequence). This CDR3 contains 9 residues. CDR3 sequence reads: CASTGTQYF. The CDR3 DNA sequence: TGCGCCAGCACGGGTACGCAGTATTTT.

The rearrangement uses TRBV13 and TRBJ2-7; weak D call: TRBD2 (5 bases). This CDR3 is 15 amino acids long. Germline CDR1 reads PRHDT; CDR2 reads FYEKMQ (reference sequence). Trimming removed 5 bases from V and 3 bases from J, with 17 bases in between. The CDR3, as DNA: TGTGCCAGCAGCCAACCTGGACTGGAGCTCTACGAGCAGTACTTC. The encoded protein is CASSQPGLELYEQYF.

This clone appeared a few times. The gene calls are TRBV5-6 and TRBJ1-5; D remains ambiguous. Trimming removed 5 bases at V and 0 bases at J, with 9 bases between. CDR3 length: 14 amino acids. The germline gives CDR1 SGHDT, CDR2 YYEEEE. The CDR3 DNA sequence: TGTGCCAGCAGTGACATCAATAGCAATCAGCCCCAGCATTTT. The encoded protein is CASSDINSNQPQHF.

The chain employs TRBV27 and TRBJ2-7; weak D call: TRBD1 (7 bases). Germline V lookup: CDR1 MNHEY, CDR2 SMNVEV (reference sequence). This CDR3 is 16 amino acids long. Trimming stripped 5 bases from V and 7 bases from J, with 24 bases between. The DNA of the CDR3 is TGTGCCAGCAGTGTACTGGGGGCGCAGGGGGGTTCTGAGCAGTACTTC. Translating gives CASSVLGAQGGSEQYF.

The gene calls are TRBV19 and TRBJ2-2, with 7 bases identical to TRBD2. CDR1 is LNHDA and CDR2 is SQIVND in the germline V gene (reference sequence). V was clipped by 5 bases and J by 2 bases; unmatched bases: 5. The CDR3 extends over 15 amino acids. The CDR3 loop reads CASSRSGDNTGELFF. The CDR3 coding sequence is TGTGCCAGTAGTCGCAGCGGGGACAACACCGGGGAGCTGTTTTTT.

The chain uses TRBV6-5 and TRBJ2-2; D uncertain. V gave up 0 bases and J gave up 1 base, with 6 bases separating them. The CDR3 has 15 amino acids. Germline V CDR1 and CDR2: MNHEY, SVGAGI. In DNA, the CDR3 is TGTGCCAGCAGTTACTCCCAGGTGAACACCGGGGAGCTGTTTTTT. Encoded protein: CASSYSQVNTGELFF.

V usage is TRBV18 and J usage is TRBJ1-4, with TRBD1 matching 8 bases. The CDR3 is 13 residues long. V dropped 4 bases and J dropped 8; count of bases not matched to a gene: 3. The germline V gene has CDR1 KGHSH and CDR2 LQKENI. Here the CDR3 reads CASSRGQEEKLFF. The DNA of the CDR3 is TGTGCCAGCTCACGGGGACAGGAGGAAAAACTGTTTTTT. The entire variable domain, with the rest obtained from reference TRBV18 and TRBJ1-4, is as follows: NAGVMQNPRHLVRRRGQEARLRCSPMKGHSHVYWYRQLPEEGLKFMVYLQKENIIDESGMPKERFSAEFPKEGPSILRIQQVVRGDSAAYFCASSRGQEEKLFFGSGTQLSVL.

This chain joins TRBV7-9 and TRBJ2-7; 12 nucleotides match TRBD1. CDR1 and CDR2 (germline): SEHNR, FQNEAQ (reference sequence). With 5 bases clipped from V and 7 bases from J, the junction kept 9 bases outside the gene matches. The CDR3 totals 15 residues. DNA for the CDR3: TGTGCCAGCAGCCCCCGGGACAGGGGGCGAGGTGAGCAGTACTTC. The encoded protein is CASSPRDRGRGEQYF.

V and J are TRBV9 and TRBJ2-1, with TRBD2 matching over 9 bases. Germline CDR1 and CDR2: SGDLS and YYNGEE. With V trimmed by 0 bases and J by 5 bases, 12 bases remained unmatched. The CDR3 runs 18 residues. The CDR3 coding sequence is TGTGCCAGCAGCGTAGTAGCGGGGCAGCGGGAGGATCACAATGAGCAGTTCTTC. Translating it yields CASSVVAGQREDHNEQFF.

V usage is TRBV28 and J usage is TRBJ2-7; D possibly corresponds to TRBD1 (6 bases). Trimming took 8 bases from V and 7 from J, leaving 12 bases between them. CDR3 length: 11 amino acids. Germline CDR1 MDHEN, CDR2 SYDVKM. Here the CDR3 DNA reads TGTGCCAGCCATAAAGGGGGAGAGCAGTACTTC. Amino acids: CASHKGGEQYF. Supplemented by reference TRBV28 and TRBJ2-7, the full variable domain reads DVKVTQSSRYLVKRTGEKVFLECVQDMDHENMFWYRQDPGLGLRLIYFSYDVKMKEKGDIPEGYSVSREKKERFSLILESASTNQTSMYLCASHKGGEQYFGPGTRLTVT.

This chain links TRBV5-1 with TRBJ2-3; the D gene is possibly TRBD1 (6 bases). The CDR3 sequence is 15 residues long. Germline assignment: CDR1 SGHRS and CDR2 YFSETQ. Trimming left V 4 bases short and J 3 bases short, with 15 bases between. Here the CDR3 reads CASSQDSPRTDTQYF. In DNA, the CDR3 is TGCGCCAGCAGCCAGGACAGCCCAAGGACAGATACGCAGTATTTT.

This chain joins TRBV7-9 and TRBJ1-1; D uncertain. V lost 3 bases to trimming and J lost 11 bases, with 13 bases between them. CDR1 and CDR2 from the germline V gene are SEHNR and FQNEAQ (reference sequence). The CDR3 totals 12 residues. CDR3 sequence (DNA): TGTGCCAGCAGCTTCCGGAAGGCGGTTGCTTTCTTT. Translating gives CASSFRKAVAFF.

The chain is built from TRBV6-6 and TRBJ2-1, with TRBD2 matching 8 bases. Germline CDR1 MNHNY, CDR2 SVGAGI (reference sequence). The CDR3 length is 15 residues. V shed 8 bases, J shed 2 bases, and the junction held 8 bases outside the gene matches. CDR3 sequence (DNA): TGTGCCAGCTGGGCGGGACTAGGCGCCTACAATGAGCAGTTCTTC. Translating gives CASWAGLGAYNEQFF.

The chain employs TRBV28 and TRBJ2-3; D is perhaps TRBD2 (6 bases). Between the trimmed V and J ends, which lost 3 bases and 4 bases, there was a span of 8 bases. The CDR3 loop spans 13 amino acids. Germline V gene sequence: CDR1 MDHEN, CDR2 SYDVKM. In DNA form, the CDR3 reads TGTGCCAGCAGTTTGCGGGATCCAGATACGCAGTATTTT. Amino acid sequence: CASSLRDPDTQYF.

This rearrangement joins TRBV7-9 to TRBJ2-3; 12 bases are a match to TRBD2. V was pared by 5 bases and J by 4 bases, with 7 bases of the junction left unmatched. The CDR3 extends over 16 amino acids. The germline V gene has CDR1 SEHNR and CDR2 FQNEAQ (reference sequence). This CDR3 is CASSPTSGSWPDTQYF. The CDR3 bases are TGTGCCAGCAGCCCGACTAGCGGGAGTTGGCCAGATACGCAGTATTTT.

The chain links TRBV9 to TRBJ2-3; D uncertain. The CDR3 is 15 amino acids. With 6 bases removed from V and 4 bases from J, the gap between germline ends came to 18 bases. The germline gives CDR1 SGDLS, CDR2 YYNGEE. This CDR3 is CASTETGTISDTQYF. For the CDR3, the DNA is TGTGCCAGCACCGAGACCGGTACTATCTCAGATACGCAGTATTTT. The whole variable domain, remainder taken from reference TRBV9 and TRBJ2-3, is DSGVTQTPKHLITATGQRVTLRCSPRSGDLSVYWYQQSLDQGLQFLIQYYNGEERAKGNILERFSAQQFPDLHSELNLSSLELGDSALYFCASTETGTISDTQYFGPGTRLTVL.